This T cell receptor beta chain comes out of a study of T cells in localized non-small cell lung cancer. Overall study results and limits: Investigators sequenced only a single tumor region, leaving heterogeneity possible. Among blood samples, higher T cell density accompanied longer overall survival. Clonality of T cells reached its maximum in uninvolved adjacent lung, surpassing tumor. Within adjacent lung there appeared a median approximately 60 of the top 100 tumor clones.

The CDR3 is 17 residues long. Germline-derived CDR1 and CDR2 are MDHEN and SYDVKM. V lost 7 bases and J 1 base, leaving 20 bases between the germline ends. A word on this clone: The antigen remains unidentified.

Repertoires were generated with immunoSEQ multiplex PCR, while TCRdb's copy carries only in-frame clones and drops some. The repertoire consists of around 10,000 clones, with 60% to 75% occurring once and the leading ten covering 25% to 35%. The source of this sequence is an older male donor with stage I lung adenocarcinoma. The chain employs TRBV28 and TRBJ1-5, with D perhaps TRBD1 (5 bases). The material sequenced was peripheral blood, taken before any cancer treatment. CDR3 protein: CASIRSGTLWSNQPQHF. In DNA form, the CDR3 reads TGTGCCAGCATCAGATCCGGGACCCTCTGGAGCAATCAGCCCCAGCATTTT.